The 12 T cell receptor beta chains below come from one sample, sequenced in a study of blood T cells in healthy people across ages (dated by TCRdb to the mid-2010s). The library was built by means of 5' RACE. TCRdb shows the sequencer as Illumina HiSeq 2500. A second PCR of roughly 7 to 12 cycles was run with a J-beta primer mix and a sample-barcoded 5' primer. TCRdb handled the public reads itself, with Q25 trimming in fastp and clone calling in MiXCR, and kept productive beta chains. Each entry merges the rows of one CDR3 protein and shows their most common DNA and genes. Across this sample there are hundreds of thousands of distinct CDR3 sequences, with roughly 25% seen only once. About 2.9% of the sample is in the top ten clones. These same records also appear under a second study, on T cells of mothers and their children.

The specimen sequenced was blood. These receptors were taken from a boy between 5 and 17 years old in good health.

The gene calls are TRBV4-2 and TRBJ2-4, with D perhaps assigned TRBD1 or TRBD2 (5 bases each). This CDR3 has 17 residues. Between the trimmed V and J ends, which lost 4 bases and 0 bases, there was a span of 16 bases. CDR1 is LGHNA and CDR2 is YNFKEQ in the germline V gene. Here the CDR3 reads CASSLGEGTLAKNIQYF. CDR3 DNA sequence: TGTGCCAGCAGCCTAGGAGAGGGGACCTTAGCCAAAAACATTCAGTACTTC.

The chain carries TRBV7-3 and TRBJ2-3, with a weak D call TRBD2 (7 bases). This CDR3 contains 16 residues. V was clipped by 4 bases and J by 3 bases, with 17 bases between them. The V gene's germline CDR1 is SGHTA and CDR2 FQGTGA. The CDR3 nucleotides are TGTGCCAGCAGCTACGGAGGGGGGGCCGGTACAGATACGCAGTATTTT. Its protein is CASSYGGGAGTDTQYF.

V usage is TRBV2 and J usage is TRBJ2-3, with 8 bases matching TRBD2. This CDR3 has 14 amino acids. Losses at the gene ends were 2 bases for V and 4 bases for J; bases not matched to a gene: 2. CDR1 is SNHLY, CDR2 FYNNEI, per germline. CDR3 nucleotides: TGTGCCAGCAGTGAAAGCGGGGGCTCAGATACGCAGTATTTT. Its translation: CASSESGGSDTQYF.

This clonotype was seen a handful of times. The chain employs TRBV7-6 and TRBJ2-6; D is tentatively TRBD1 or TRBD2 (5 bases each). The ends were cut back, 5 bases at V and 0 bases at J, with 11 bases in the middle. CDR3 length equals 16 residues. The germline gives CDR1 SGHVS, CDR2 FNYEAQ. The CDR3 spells CASSVGGGSGANVLTF. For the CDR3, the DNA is TGTGCCAGCAGCGTCGGTGGGGGCTCTGGGGCCAACGTCCTGACTTTC.

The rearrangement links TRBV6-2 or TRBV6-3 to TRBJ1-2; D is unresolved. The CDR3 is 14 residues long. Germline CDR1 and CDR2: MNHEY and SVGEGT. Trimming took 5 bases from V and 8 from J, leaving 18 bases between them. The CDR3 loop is CASSPTIPAVGYTF. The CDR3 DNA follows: TGTGCCAGCAGTCCTACGATCCCGGCGGTCGGCTACACCTTC.

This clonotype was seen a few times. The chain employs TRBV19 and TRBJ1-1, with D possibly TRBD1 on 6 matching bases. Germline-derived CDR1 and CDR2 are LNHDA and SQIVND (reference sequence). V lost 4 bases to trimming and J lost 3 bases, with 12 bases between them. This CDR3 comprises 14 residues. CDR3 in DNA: TGTGCCAGTAGTAAAGGGGGGGAAGACACTGAAGCTTTCTTT. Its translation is CASSKGGEDTEAFF.

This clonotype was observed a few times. The CDR3 coding sequence is TGTGCCAGCAGCGCAACACAGGGGGACTATGGCTACACCTTC. Translating it yields CASSATQGDYGYTF. The rearrangement joins TRBV7-2 to TRBJ1-2; 8 bases are shared with TRBD1. Germline CDR1 SGHTA, CDR2 FQGNSA. The V gene end was trimmed by 5 bases and the J gene end by 3 bases; junction bases not matched to a gene: 5. The CDR3 is 14 residues long.

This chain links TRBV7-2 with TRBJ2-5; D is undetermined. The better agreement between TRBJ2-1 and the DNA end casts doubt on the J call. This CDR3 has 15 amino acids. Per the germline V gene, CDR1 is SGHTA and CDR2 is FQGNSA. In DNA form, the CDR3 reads TGTGCCAGCAGCGCCGAGACTCAGGCCTGGAATGAGCAGTTCTTC. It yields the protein CASSAETQAWNEQFF.

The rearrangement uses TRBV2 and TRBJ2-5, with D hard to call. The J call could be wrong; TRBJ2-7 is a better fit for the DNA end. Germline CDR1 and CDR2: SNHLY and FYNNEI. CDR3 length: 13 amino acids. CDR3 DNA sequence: TGTGCCAGGGGCCACCGGCAGAACCACGAGCAGTACTTC. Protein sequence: CARGHRQNHEQYF.

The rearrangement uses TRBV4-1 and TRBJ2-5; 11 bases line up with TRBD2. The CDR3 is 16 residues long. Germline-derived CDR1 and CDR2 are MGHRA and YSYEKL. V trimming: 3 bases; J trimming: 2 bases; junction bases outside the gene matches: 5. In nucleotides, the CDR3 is TGCGCCAGCAGCCAGCCTAGCGGGGGGTGGCAAGAGACCCAGTACTTC. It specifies CASSQPSGGWQETQYF.

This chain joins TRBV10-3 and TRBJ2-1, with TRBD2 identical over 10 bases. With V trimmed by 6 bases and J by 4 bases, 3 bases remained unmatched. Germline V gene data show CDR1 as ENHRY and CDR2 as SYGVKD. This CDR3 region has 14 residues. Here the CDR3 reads CAIRGLAKYNEQFF. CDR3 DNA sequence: TGTGCCATCAGGGGACTAGCGAAATACAATGAGCAGTTCTTC.

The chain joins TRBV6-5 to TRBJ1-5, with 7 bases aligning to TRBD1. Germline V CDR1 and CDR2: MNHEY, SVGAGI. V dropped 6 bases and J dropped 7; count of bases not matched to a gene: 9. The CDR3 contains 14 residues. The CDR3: CASRRGTVTQPQHF. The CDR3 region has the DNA TGTGCCAGCAGACGAGGGACAGTCACACAGCCCCAGCATTTT.